Following are 9 T cell receptor beta chains from one sample sequenced in a study of human versus mouse CDR3 diversity and MHC coevolution. Data came from immunoSEQ multiplex PCR; TCRdb stores just in-frame clones and leaves some out. The top ten hold around 1.5% of the sample, which has roughly 81,000 clones, over 85% seen once. What was sequenced was naive CD4+ T cells from blood. The subset here: CD45RO-negative CD62L-positive naive CD4 T cells. The receptor source for this set is a person aged 30 to 70 in good health.

The V call is TRBV19, the J call TRBJ2-3, with 16 bases matching TRBD2. The CDR3 runs to 16 residues. Germline V gives CDR1 LNHDA, CDR2 SQIVND (reference sequence). The V gene end was trimmed by 3 bases and the J gene end by 4 bases; junction bases not matched to a gene: 1. The CDR3 is CASSIGTSGRADTQYF. The CDR3 DNA follows: TGTGCCAGTAGTATCGGGACTAGCGGGAGGGCAGATACGCAGTATTTT. Together with reference TRBV19 and TRBJ2-3, the CDR3 gives the full variable domain: DGGITQSPKYLFRKEGQNVTLSCEQNLNHDAMYWYRQDPGQGLRLIYYSQIVNDFQKGDIAEGYSVSREKKESFPLTVTSAQKNPTAFYLCASSIGTSGRADTQYFGPGTRLTVL.

The rearrangement links TRBV2 to TRBJ2-7; D unclear. The V and J ends lost 6 bases and 2 bases respectively, with 14 bases between them. The CDR3 is 14 amino acids. CDR1 and CDR2 (germline): SNHLY, FYNNEI. The CDR3 is CASSPLTDTYEQYF. CDR3 in DNA: TGTGCCAGCAGCCCTCTCACAGACACCTACGAGCAGTACTTC. Full variable domain (outside the CDR3, taken from reference TRBV2 and TRBJ2-7): EPEVTQTPSHQVTQMGQEVILRCVPISNHLYFYWYRQILGQKVEFLVSFYNNEISEKSEIFDDQFSVERPDGSNFTLKIRSTKLEDSAMYFCASSPLTDTYEQYFGPGTRLTVT.

V is TRBV6-1 and J is TRBJ2-1, with 13 bases fitting TRBD2. The CDR3 extends over 20 amino acids. V lost 1 base, J lost 1 base, and 10 bases stayed unmatched. In germline, CDR1 is MNHNS, CDR2 SASEGT. The CDR3 DNA sequence: TGTGCCAGCAGTGAAGTAACTAGCGGGAGGGCGAATCCTTCCTACAATGAGCAGTTCTTC. It translates to CASSEVTSGRANPSYNEQFF.

The chain links TRBV5-1 to TRBJ1-4; TRBD1 matches at 8 bases. CDR3 length: 14 amino acids. Germline trimming cut 2 bases from V and 8 bases from J; bases unmatched to any gene: 5. The V gene's germline CDR1 is SGHRS and CDR2 YFSETQ. As DNA, the CDR3 is TGCGCCAGCAGCTTTGGACAGGGCAAAGAAAAACTGTTTTTT. Translation: CASSFGQGKEKLFF.

The V call is TRBV10-3, the J call TRBJ2-7, with TRBD2 matching over 8 bases. CDR3 length equals 14 residues. Unmatched junction bases numbered 7, after V lost 6 bases and J lost 3 bases. In germline, CDR1 is ENHRY, CDR2 SYGVKD. CDR3 DNA sequence: TGTGCCATCAGGGAAGCGGGAGAGGGCTACGAGCAGTACTTC. Translated: CAIREAGEGYEQYF.

DNA for the CDR3: TGTGCCAGCAGTTACTCCGGGACTCAATACGAGCAGTACTTC. Its translation: CASSYSGTQYEQYF. The chain employs TRBV28 and TRBJ2-7; a possible D gene is TRBD2 (6 bases). CDR3 length equals 14 residues. Germline CDR1 is MDHEN and CDR2 is SYDVKM. V lost 4 bases and J 4 bases, leaving 14 bases between the germline ends.

The genes are TRBV19 and TRBJ1-1; no clear D. The CDR3 has 12 amino acids. Germline loops: CDR1 LNHDA, CDR2 SQIVND (reference sequence). Trimming removed 5 bases from V and 3 bases from J, with 7 bases in between. The CDR3 loop is CASSVQDTEAFF. The CDR3 nucleotides are TGTGCCAGTAGTGTTCAGGACACTGAAGCTTTCTTT.

The CDR3 reads CSVHGTGDSYEQYF. Here the CDR3 DNA reads TGCAGCGTCCATGGGACGGGAGACTCCTACGAGCAGTACTTC. The chain is built from TRBV29-1 and TRBJ2-7; tentative D call: TRBD2 (6 bases). Trimming removed 6 bases at V and 0 bases at J, with 15 bases between. This CDR3 has 14 amino acids. CDR1 and CDR2 from the germline V gene are SQVTM and ANQGSEA.

This sequence joins TRBV30 and TRBJ1-6, with D tentatively TRBD1 (6 bases). The CDR3 totals 14 residues. The germline V gene has CDR1 GTSNPN and CDR2 SVGIG (reference sequence). Between the trimmed V and J ends, which lost 4 bases and 10 bases, there was a span of 17 bases. The CDR3 sequence is CAWTRDRRVSPLHF. Here the CDR3 DNA reads TGTGCCTGGACCCGCGACAGGCGGGTCTCACCCCTCCACTTT.